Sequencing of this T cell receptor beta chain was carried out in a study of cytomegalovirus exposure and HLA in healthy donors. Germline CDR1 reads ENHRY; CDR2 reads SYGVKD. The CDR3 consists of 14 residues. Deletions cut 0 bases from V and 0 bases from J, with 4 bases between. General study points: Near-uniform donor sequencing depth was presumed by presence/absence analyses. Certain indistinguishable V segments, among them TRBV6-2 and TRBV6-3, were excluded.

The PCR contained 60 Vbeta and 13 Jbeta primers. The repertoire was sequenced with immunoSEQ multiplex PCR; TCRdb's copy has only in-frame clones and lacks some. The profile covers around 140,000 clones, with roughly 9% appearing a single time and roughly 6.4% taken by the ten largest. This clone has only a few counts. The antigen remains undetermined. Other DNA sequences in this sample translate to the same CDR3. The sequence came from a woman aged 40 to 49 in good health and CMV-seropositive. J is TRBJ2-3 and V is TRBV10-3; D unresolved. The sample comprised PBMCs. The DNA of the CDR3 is TGTGCCATCAGTGAGTCGACTAGCACAGATACGCAGTATTTT. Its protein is CAISESTSTDTQYF.